These 3 T cell receptor beta chains came from one sample sequenced in a study of T cell repertoires in cytomegalovirus infection. One entry per CDR3 protein results from TCRdb running MiXCR on the reads. The profile shows approximately 400,000 distinct CDR3 sequences, approximately 31% of them singletons. The sample consisted of PBMCs. The receptors originated from a human donor in good health (CMV status not recorded). Some clones in this sample may be carry-over from other donors' samples.

The sample holds a few counts of this clonotype. Written as DNA, the CDR3 is TGTGCCAGCAGTTTACTGGGGCAACCTAGCGAAAAACTGTTTTTT. Encoded protein: CASSLLGQPSEKLFF. V usage is TRBV28 and J usage is TRBJ1-4; weak D call: TRBD1 (5 bases). Per the germline V gene, CDR1 is MDHEN and CDR2 is SYDVKM. This CDR3 is built from 15 residues. Trimming shortened V by 2 bases and J by 8 bases, and 15 bases separated the two germline ends. Supplemented by reference TRBV28 and TRBJ1-4, the full variable domain reads DVKVTQSSRYLVKRTGEKVFLECVQDMDHENMFWYRQDPGLGLRLIYFSYDVKMKEKGDIPEGYSVSREKKERFSLILESASTNQTSMYLCASSLLGQPSEKLFFGSGTQLSVL.

The V call is TRBV12-3 or TRBV12-4, the J call TRBJ2-7; D is undetermined. Trimming cost V 1 base and J 9 bases, with 7 bases left between them. CDR3 length: 11 amino acids. CDR3 protein: CASSLGLGQYF. Written as DNA, the CDR3 is TGTGCCAGCAGTTTAGGACTTGGGCAGTACTTC.

There are many counts of this clonotype. The rearrangement joins TRBV7-2 to TRBJ1-2; 8 nucleotides align to TRBD1. Germline trimming cut 2 bases from V and 3 bases from J; bases unmatched to any gene: 5. Germline V lookup: CDR1 SGHTA, CDR2 FQGNSA. This CDR3 comprises 15 residues. The CDR3 loop is CASSLPGQEHYGYTF. CDR3 nucleotide sequence: TGTGCCAGCAGCTTACCGGGACAGGAGCACTATGGCTACACCTTC. Drawing the rest from reference TRBV7-2 and TRBJ1-2, the complete variable domain is GAGVSQSPSNKVTEKGKDVELRCDPISGHTALYWYRQSLGQGLEFLIYFQGNSAPDKSGLPSDRFSAERTGGSVSTLTIQRTQQEDSAVYLCASSLPGQEHYGYTFGSGTRLTVV.